This entry lists 25 T cell receptor beta chains sequenced from one sample in a study of graft-versus-host responses after intestinal transplantation. TCRdb's copy holds only in-frame clones and misses some; the assay was immunoSEQ multiplex PCR. In the table there are some 96,000 clones, around nine tenths of which are singletons. The sequencing here drew on PBMCs, taken about 440 days after intestinal transplant. Receptors were obtained from a human patient who received an intestinal transplant, so some T cells may come from the graft donor.

The V gene is TRBV4-1, the J gene TRBJ1-2; D ambiguous. Germline-derived CDR1 and CDR2 are MGHRA and YSYEKL. V lost 2 bases, J lost 0 bases, and 10 bases lay in between. CDR3 length: 15 amino acids. CDR3 sequence: CASSQTPSANYGYTF. CDR3 coding DNA: TGCGCCAGCAGCCAAACCCCGTCGGCTAACTATGGCTACACCTTC.

The rearrangement joins TRBV25-1 to TRBJ2-1; 7 nucleotides agree with TRBD1. Per the germline V gene, CDR1 is MGHDK and CDR2 is SYGVNS. The CDR3 runs to 15 residues. Losses at the gene ends were 1 base for V and 5 bases for J; bases not matched to a gene: 5. Written as DNA, the CDR3 is TGTGCCAGCAGTGAATGGGGACAGTTCCACAATGAGCAGTTCTTC. This gives the protein CASSEWGQFHNEQFF.

The chain links TRBV6-6 to TRBJ1-1; possibly TRBD1 for D (5 bases). The CDR3 extends over 14 amino acids. Deletions cut 6 bases from V and 3 bases from J, with 14 bases between. Germline V gene sequence: CDR1 MNHNY, CDR2 SVGAGI (reference sequence). The CDR3: CASRKRGPDTEAFF. CDR3 nucleotides: TGTGCCAGCAGAAAGCGGGGCCCTGACACTGAAGCTTTCTTT.

This chain uses TRBV6-4 with TRBJ2-3, with 12 bases aligning to TRBD2. Germline V gene sequence: CDR1 MRHNA, CDR2 SNTAGT. The CDR3 has 14 amino acids. J gave up 4 bases and V 6 bases, and 2 bases lay outside the gene matches. The CDR3 protein is CASSPSGGADTQYF. The CDR3 region has the DNA TGTGCCAGCAGCCCTAGCGGGGGGGCAGATACGCAGTATTTT.

This chain connects TRBV5-1 to TRBJ2-3; TRBD1 aligns across 10 bases. The V segment lost 5 bases and the J segment 1 base; nucleotides outside the gene matches: 1. The germline V gene has CDR1 SGHRS and CDR2 YFSETQ. The CDR3 has 14 amino acids. The CDR3 loop is CASRGTGGTDTQYF. CDR3 DNA sequence: TGCGCCAGCAGAGGGACAGGGGGCACAGATACGCAGTATTTT.

This clone was recorded only once. V gene TRBV15 combines with J gene TRBJ1-1; D uncertain. V lost 6 bases and J lost 2, with 4 bases in between. Germline V gene sequence: CDR1 LNHNV, CDR2 YYDKDF (reference sequence). The CDR3 is 11 amino acids. CDR3 in amino acids: CATSGNTEAFF. CDR3 DNA: TGTGCCACCAGTGGAAACACTGAAGCTTTCTTT.

The chain has TRBV27 and TRBJ1-4; D is undetermined. The germline V and J ends were trimmed by 8 bases and 0 bases, with 13 bases remaining between them. Germline V gives CDR1 MNHEY, CDR2 SMNVEV (reference sequence). The CDR3 consists of 15 residues. Written as DNA, the CDR3 is TGTGCCAGCTGCCCACTAGGGTCAACTAATGAAAAACTGTTTTTT. Its translation: CASCPLGSTNEKLFF.

The chain uses TRBV27 and TRBJ1-1; no clear D. Trimming cost V 3 bases and J 0 bases, with 5 bases left between them. The CDR3 has 13 residues. The germline gives CDR1 MNHEY, CDR2 SMNVEV (reference sequence). The CDR3 DNA reads as TGTGCCAGCAGTTTGACCCTGAACACTGAAGCTTTCTTT. Residues: CASSLTLNTEAFF.

The chain has TRBV29-1 and TRBJ1-4; perhaps TRBD1 as D (6 bases). CDR3 length equals 13 residues. V lost 4 bases, J lost 8 bases, and 14 bases lay in between. The germline gives CDR1 SQVTM, CDR2 ANQGSEA. The CDR3 reads CSVAGGGKEKLFF. CDR3 nucleotides: TGCAGCGTTGCCGGGGGCGGGAAGGAAAAACTGTTTTTT.

The genes are TRBV7-3 and TRBJ2-1; D perhaps matches TRBD2 (7 bases). The CDR3 runs 16 residues. The ends were cut back, 5 bases at V and 7 bases at J, with 21 bases in the middle. Germline V gene sequence: CDR1 SGHTA, CDR2 FQGTGA. This CDR3 reads CASSPGGGALGNEQFF. The CDR3 DNA sequence: TGTGCCAGCAGCCCGGGGGGCGGAGCCTTGGGGAATGAGCAGTTCTTC. The full variable domain, in which reference TRBV7-3 and TRBJ2-1 provide the parts outside the CDR3, is GAGVSQTPSNKVTEKGKYVELRCDPISGHTALYWYRQSLGQGPEFLIYFQGTGAADDSGLPNDRFFAVRPEGSVSTLKIQRTERGDSAVYLCASSPGGGALGNEQFFGPGTRLTVL.

The V call is TRBV7-9, the J call TRBJ2-1; D gene unclear. Germline lookup yields CDR1 SEHNR and CDR2 FQNEAQ (reference sequence). The CDR3 runs to 13 residues. V gave up 1 base and J gave up 10 bases, with 11 bases separating them. The CDR3 spells CASSLVGSREQFF. CDR3 nucleotides: TGTGCCAGCAGCTTAGTGGGGTCACGCGAGCAGTTCTTC.

The chain is built from TRBV19 and TRBJ2-7; TRBD2 is a possible D gene (5 bases). Germline CDR1 LNHDA, CDR2 SQIVND (reference sequence). This CDR3 is built from 15 residues. Trimming shortened V by 5 bases and J by 3 bases, and 17 bases separated the two germline ends. In DNA form, the CDR3 reads TGTGCCAGTAGTCTCCGCCCGGGAACCTACTACGAGCAGTACTTC. This translates into CASSLRPGTYYEQYF.

The V and J genes are TRBV6-1 and TRBJ1-2; TRBD1 is a possible D gene (5 bases). The CDR3 consists of 14 residues. Germline-derived CDR1 and CDR2 are MNHNS and SASEGT. Deletions cut 2 bases from V and 6 bases from J, with 13 bases between. CDR3 region: CASSERDGLDGYTF. DNA of the CDR3: TGTGCCAGCAGTGAAAGGGACGGCCTAGATGGCTACACCTTC.

The V gene is TRBV7-9, the J gene TRBJ1-1; D uncertain. Trimming took off 1 base at V and 2 bases at J, with 8 bases between the two ends. The germline V gene encodes CDR1 SEHNR and CDR2 FQNEAQ (reference sequence). The CDR3 is made up of 14 amino acids. The CDR3 DNA reads as TGTGCCAGCAGCTTAGGGATCAGCAACACTGAAGCTTTCTTT. Translation gives CASSLGISNTEAFF.

The CDR3 protein is CASSLASFNEQFF. As DNA, the CDR3 is TGTGCCAGCAGCTTAGCGTCTTTCAATGAGCAGTTCTTC. The J gene is TRBJ2-1, the V gene TRBV7-9; D remains ambiguous. This CDR3 has 13 amino acids. Germline V gene data show CDR1 as SEHNR and CDR2 as FQNEAQ (reference sequence). Trimming pared 0 bases from V and 6 bases from J, leaving 6 bases between.

The genes are TRBV5-1 and TRBJ1-2; 11 positions agree with TRBD1. Looked up from germline, CDR1 is SGHRS and CDR2 is YFSETQ. The ends lost 3 bases at V and 6 bases at J; junction bases unmatched: 1. The CDR3 covers 13 residues. DNA for the CDR3: TGCGCCAGCAGCTCGGACAGGGGGCATGGCTACACCTTC. Encoded protein: CASSSDRGHGYTF.

V and J are TRBV2 and TRBJ1-5; 9 positions match TRBD1. V was clipped by 2 bases and J by 4 bases; unmatched bases: 6. This CDR3 spans 16 amino acids. Looked up from germline, CDR1 is SNHLY and CDR2 is FYNNEI. In DNA form, the CDR3 reads TGTGCCAGCAGTGAACCTCCGGACAGGGGAAATCAGCCCCAGCATTTT. It specifies CASSEPPDRGNQPQHF.

In nucleotides, the CDR3 is TGTGCCAGCACCGGACGGATGAACACTGAAGCTTTCTTT. Its protein product is CASTGRMNTEAFF. The gene calls are TRBV2 and TRBJ1-1, with no clear D. V dropped 7 bases and J dropped 0 bases, with 9 bases sitting between them. The CDR3 is 13 amino acids. Germline CDR1 SNHLY, CDR2 FYNNEI.

V is TRBV6-1 and J is TRBJ2-7; unclear D gene. Germline CDR1 is MNHNS and CDR2 is SASEGT. V gave up 2 bases and J gave up 6 bases, with 14 bases separating them. This CDR3 spans 14 amino acids. CDR3: CASSEWASTVEQYF. The CDR3 DNA is TGTGCCAGCAGTGAATGGGCTAGTACAGTCGAGCAGTACTTC.

On this clone: The germline gene is not matched at one end of the junction; a read error may be the cause. The chain uses TRBV4-1 and TRBJ2-7; D uncertain. Per germline, CDR1 MGHRA and CDR2 YSYEKL. CDR3 length: 14 amino acids. This chain's CDR3 is CASSQVGSSSEQYF. The DNA of the CDR3 is TGCGCCAGCAGCCAAGTGGGCTCGTCCTCCGAGCAGTACTTC.

This chain connects TRBV19 to TRBJ2-5; D is perhaps TRBD1 or TRBD2 (5 bases each). Trimming stripped 3 bases from V and 0 bases from J, with 14 bases between. In germline, CDR1 is LNHDA, CDR2 SQIVND (reference sequence). This CDR3 has 16 amino acids. As DNA, the CDR3 is TGTGCCAGTAGTATTTCGGGGCGACTCGACCAAGAGACCCAGTACTTC. The encoded protein is CASSISGRLDQETQYF.

V and J are TRBV10-3 and TRBJ2-1; D perhaps matches TRBD1 (6 bases). The V gene's germline CDR1 is ENHRY and CDR2 SYGVKD. The CDR3 is 16 residues long. Trimming took off 8 bases at V and 0 bases at J, with 17 bases between the two ends. The CDR3 DNA reads as TGTGCCATCTCACGTGGGGGCCCGAGCTCCTACAATGAGCAGTTCTTC. Translating it yields CAISRGGPSSYNEQFF.

The chain combines TRBV25-1 with TRBJ2-5; D is perhaps TRBD1 or TRBD2 (5 bases each). Germline V lookup: CDR1 MGHDK, CDR2 SYGVNS. The V and J ends lost 4 bases and 5 bases respectively, with 17 bases between them. The CDR3 runs 15 residues. The CDR3 DNA follows: TGTGCCAGCAGTGGAGGGCATCTGGGGGTGGAGACCCAGTACTTC. Its protein product is CASSGGHLGVETQYF.

This clone was recorded a few times. CDR3 in DNA: TGTGCCAGCAGCCAAGAAATAGCGGGGGGTAACCGCATGGCGGTTGAGCAGTTCTTC. Amino acid sequence: CASSQEIAGGNRMAVEQFF. The rearrangement joins TRBV4-2 to TRBJ2-1; 10 positions agree with TRBD2. The V and J ends lost 0 bases and 9 bases, in that order; junction bases with no gene match: 17. This CDR3 is 19 amino acids long. Germline V CDR1 and CDR2: LGHNA, YNFKEQ.

J is TRBJ2-5 and V is TRBV19; maybe TRBD2 (6 bases). CDR1 is LNHDA and CDR2 is SQIVND in the germline V gene (reference sequence). There are 17 residues in the CDR3. Trimming shortened V by 5 bases and J by 1 base, and 20 bases separated the two germline ends. The CDR3 DNA reads as TGTGCCAGTAGTTCCCCCACGGAGGGCTACATCCAAGAGACCCAGTACTTC. Protein: CASSSPTEGYIQETQYF. The full variable domain, its missing parts supplied by reference TRBV19 and TRBJ2-5, is DGGITQSPKYLFRKEGQNVTLSCEQNLNHDAMYWYRQDPGQGLRLIYYSQIVNDFQKGDIAEGYSVSREKKESFPLTVTSAQKNPTAFYLCASSSPTEGYIQETQYFGPGTRLLVL.